The source of this TCR beta chain is a study of CD8+CD57+ T cells in acquired aplastic anemia. Study information: Average DNA yield from sorted CD4+ and CD8+ cells was around 3.2 ug. Notes on the study in general: Overlapping CD8+ CDR3 repertoires of patients and controls contained some 27 shared sequences.

TCR beta VDJ and CDR3 profiling used genomic DNA as template. TCRdb ran MiXCR on the reads and lists one entry per CDR3 protein. The sample records under 150,000 distinct CDR3 sequences, almost 40% being singletons. This clonotype was detected only a few times. Its matching antigen is unknown. V gave up 4 bases and J gave up 1 base, with 11 bases separating them. In germline, CDR1 is MDHEN, CDR2 SYDVKM. The CDR3 has 15 amino acids. Patients selected for sequencing had displayed CD8+CD57+ cell expansion by flow cytometry. The blood sampling took place in patients who had so far received no therapy. This receptor was obtained from a human donor with aplastic anemia. This chain links TRBV28 with TRBJ1-5, with a tentative D call TRBD1 (6 bases). Sequenced: sorted CD4+, CD8+, or CD8+CD57+ T cells (not recorded which) from PBMCs. CDR3 sequence reads: CASSYGTHSNQPQHF. CDR3 bases: TGTGCCAGCAGTTACGGGACACACAGCAATCAGCCCCAGCATTTT. Full variable domain (outside the CDR3, taken from reference TRBV28 and TRBJ1-5): DVKVTQSSRYLVKRTGEKVFLECVQDMDHENMFWYRQDPGLGLRLIYFSYDVKMKEKGDIPEGYSVSREKKERFSLILESASTNQTSMYLCASSYGTHSNQPQHFGDGTRLSIL.